This T cell receptor (beta chain) was observed in a study of blood T cell repertoires in COVID-19. Whole-study context: Samples taken during acute and convalescent COVID-19 were collected in the United States, Italy and Spain. From T cells, B-cell-depleted T cells, or PBMCs came the material, which was cDNA or gDNA.

Authors' data handling: How many nucleated cells were present was estimated from reference gene primer amplification. Clones were sequenced by immunoSEQ multiplex PCR, and TCRdb holds only the in-frame ones, with some missing. That table gives V, J and clone size, and the DNA gave D and trimming. In the table there are 40,000 to 65,000 clones, more than 60% of which are singletons. This CDR3 contains 18 residues. CDR1 MRHNA and CDR2 SNTAGT come from the germline V gene. The junction had 7 bases not matched to a gene; V was cut back by 3 bases and J by 0 bases. This chain uses TRBV6-4 with TRBJ2-2, with TRBD2 matching over 10 bases. Sequencing was carried out using peripheral blood. The sequence derives from a human donor with active or convalescent COVID-19. The donor label of this sample is uncertain. CDR3 DNA: TGTGCCAGCAGTGAAGTACTACTAGCGGGAACGAACACCGGGGAGCTGTTTTTT. Translated: CASSEVLLAGTNTGELFF.